Here is one TCR beta chain with its context. What it recognizes is unknown. Nominal health characterized the donors when sampled, though unrecorded immune exposures were likely. V lost 5 bases and J 4 bases, leaving 12 bases between the germline ends. Germline values: CDR1 SGHVS, CDR2 FNYEAQ. The CDR3 is 14 amino acids. This PCR relied on a set of 60 Vbeta primers and 13 Jbeta primers. Profiling relied on immunoSEQ multiplex PCR, and the TCRdb table lists in-frame clones only, not all of them. The sample has 210,000 or so clones; roughly 80% are singletons. This entry comes from a study of cytomegalovirus exposure and HLA in healthy donors. Study conclusions and caveats: Most CMV-associated TCR beta chains appeared HLA-restricted in a later analysis. The HLA-A and HLA-B alleles of most subjects were reportedly predicted accurately from TCR beta sequences.

This chain links TRBV7-6 with TRBJ1-5; no firm D call. This clonotype originated in a woman in her twenties or thirties in good health and CMV-seropositive. The sequenced material came from PBMCs. The CDR3 protein is CASSHREGNQPQHF. Written as DNA, the CDR3 is TGTGCCAGCAGCCACCGGGAGGGAAATCAGCCCCAGCATTTT.